The rows below give T cell receptor beta chains drawn from one sample of a study of blood T cells in healthy people across ages. TCRdb reprocessed the 5' RACE reads via MiXCR and lists one record per CDR3 protein. Of hundreds of thousands of distinct CDR3 sequences listed, about 28% are singletons. The sequencing sample was made of blood. These TCRs come from an elderly woman in good health. CDR3s include the opening cysteine and the closing phenylalanine or tryptophan. D genes are given only for firm matches. Only some rows state a clone size, as once, few, many or a class for expanded clones.

>-|TRBJ1-2|TRBV7-2|-
TGTGCCAGCAGAAACGCGATCGGGGGGTACTATGGCTACACCTTC
CASRNAIGGYYGYTF
>many|TRBJ2-3|TRBV6-2/TRBV6-3|TRBD2
TGTGCCAGCAGTTACGGGACTAGCGGGGGGCCTGATACGCAGTATTTT
CASSYGTSGGPDTQYF
>many|TRBJ2-3|TRBV4-1|-
TGCGCCAGCAGCCAAGCTCGGTTGGCAGATACGCAGTATTTT
CASSQARLADTQYF
>-|TRBJ2-7|TRBV9|-
TGTGCCAGCAGCGTAGCCCCTTCGGGAGCCCCCTACGGGCAGTACTTC
CASSVAPSGAPYGQYF
>-|TRBJ2-5|TRBV4-2|-
TGTGCCAGCAGCCGGACCCCGGGGCCCGAGACCCAGTACTTC
CASSRTPGPETQYF
>-|TRBJ2-3|TRBV3-1|TRBD2
TGTGCCACCCGGAAGCAGGGACTAGCGGGGGGTAGCACAGATACGCTGTATTTT
CATRKQGLAGGSTDTLYF
>many|TRBJ2-5|TRBV4-3|TRBD2
TGCGCCAGCAGCCAAGACTGGACTAGCGGGGGGGAAGAGACCCAGTACTTC
CASSQDWTSGGEETQYF
>many|TRBJ2-1|TRBV7-2|-
TGTGCCAGCAGCTTAGCAATCGATGAGCAGTTCTTC
CASSLAIDEQFF
>many|TRBJ2-1|TRBV29-1|-
TGCAGCGTTGAGAGGTCGGTAGAGCAGTTCTTC
CSVERSVEQFF
>few|TRBJ2-3|TRBV4-1|-
TGCGCCAGCAGCCAAGGACGGGGGGCTGGTACGCAGTATTTT
CASSQGRGAGTQYF
>many|TRBJ2-3|TRBV12-3/TRBV12-4|TRBD2
TGTGCCAGCAGTTGGCTAGCGGCAGATACGCAGTATTTT
CASSWLAADTQYF
>-|TRBJ2-1|TRBV6-5|TRBD2
TGTGCCAGCAACTCCGGGACTAGCGTTTACAATGAGCAGTTCTTC
CASNSGTSVYNEQFF
>-|TRBJ2-3|TRBV7-2|-
TGTGCCAGCAGCCGAGGGACTTACATAAGCACAGATACGCAGTATTTT
CASSRGTYISTDTQYF
>many|TRBJ1-5|TRBV5-5|-
TGTGCCAGCAGCTCGAGGGCTACTACGGGACCGACCTATCAGCCCCAGCATTTT
CASSSRATTGPTYQPQHF
>-|TRBJ1-4|TRBV4-3|-
TGCGCCAGCAGCCAAGATGCAGGGGATGAAAAACTGTTTTTT
CASSQDAGDEKLFF
>many|TRBJ2-1|TRBV24-1|-
TGTGCCACCAGTGACCCCTTCTGGGGGCGGAGTGAGCAGTTCTTC
CATSDPFWGRSEQFF
>few|TRBJ1-3|TRBV6-2/TRBV6-3|-
TGTGCCAGCAGTTACTCGTCGCCTGGAAACACCATATATTTT
CASSYSSPGNTIYF
>-|TRBJ2-7|TRBV7-2|-
TGTGCCAGCAGCTTAGTGTCGGTAGCGGCCTACGAGCAGTACTTC
CASSLVSVAAYEQYF
>many|TRBJ2-1|TRBV9|TRBD2
TGTGCCAGCAGCGTAGATACTAGCGGAATCTACAATGAGCAGTTCTTC
CASSVDTSGIYNEQFF
>many|TRBJ2-2|TRBV6-2/TRBV6-3|-
TGTGCCAGCCGCACCACCGGGGAGCTGTTTTTT
CASRTTGELFF
>many|TRBJ2-3|TRBV3-1|TRBD2
TGTGCCAGCAGCCGGCCCGGGACTAGCGGCACAGATACGCAGTATTTT
CASSRPGTSGTDTQYF
>-|TRBJ2-3|TRBV7-7|-
TGTGCTAGCCCAGATACGCAGTATTTT
CASPDTQYF
>many|TRBJ2-1|TRBV24-1|TRBD2
TGTGCCACCAGTGACGCCGGGACTAGTATCCATGAGCAGTTCTTC
CATSDAGTSIHEQFF
>few|TRBJ1-5|TRBV18|-
TGTGCCAGCTCGATTGACAGGCGCAATCAGCCCCAGCATTTT
CASSIDRRNQPQHF
>-|TRBJ2-7|TRBV6-1|-
TGTGCCAGCAGAGTCCCGTACTACGAGCAGTACTTC
CASRVPYYEQYF
>many|TRBJ1-2|TRBV20-1|-
TGCAGTGCCCGCGACAGCTCCTATGGCTACACCTTC
CSARDSSYGYTF
>-|TRBJ1-5|TRBV7-2|TRBD1
TGTGCCAGCAACTCCGCGCGAGGACAGGGGGCTGGCAATCAGCCCCAGCATTTT
CASNSARGQGAGNQPQHF
>few|TRBJ2-2|TRBV24-1|-
TGTGCCACCAGTGATTCCAGGGCGAACACCGGGGAGCTGTTTTTT
CATSDSRANTGELFF
>-|TRBJ2-3|TRBV12-3/TRBV12-4|-
TGTGCCAGCAGTCTCGTACTAGGGAGTAGCACAGATGCGCAGTATTTT
CASSLVLGSSTDAQYF
>few|TRBJ1-4|TRBV7-9|-
TGTGCCAGCAGCTTAGGTCAGACAGTCATTAATGAAAAACTGTTTTTT
CASSLGQTVINEKLFF
>many|TRBJ1-5|TRBV10-3|TRBD1
TGTGCCACGATGACAGGGGGCGGACAGCCCCAGCATTTT
CATMTGGGQPQHF
>once|TRBJ2-1|TRBV28|-
TGTGCCAGCAGTCCACCTGGGGCCGCCGGCTACAATGAGCAGTTCTTC
CASSPPGAAGYNEQFF
>-|TRBJ2-1|TRBV7-2|TRBD1
TGTGCCAGCACCAAAGACAGGGGTGAGACCCAGTTCTTC
CASTKDRGETQFF
>many|TRBJ1-2|TRBV19|-
TGTGCCAGTAGTATCGGAGGCTATCGGGAGTACACCTTC
CASSIGGYREYTF
>-|TRBJ1-5|TRBV24-1|TRBD1
TGTGCCACCAGTGAGGGGACAGGGGCCTTCAATCAGCCCCAGCATTTT
CATSEGTGAFNQPQHF
>few|TRBJ2-5|TRBV3-1|TRBD2
TGTGCCAGCCTACTAGCGGGGGAAGAGACCCAGTACTTC
CASLLAGEETQYF
>-|TRBJ2-1|TRBV7-9|TRBD2
TGTGCCAGCAGCTTAGGCCCGGGACTAGCGGGAAGTGACAATGAGCAGTTCTTC
CASSLGPGLAGSDNEQFF
>many|TRBJ2-3|TRBV20-1|-
TGCAGTGCTAGGGTAGCGGACGGCACAGATACGCAGTATTTT
CSARVADGTDTQYF
>-|TRBJ2-2|TRBV7-9|TRBD1
TGTGCCAGCAGCACAACAGGGGGCGCCCCCGGGGAGCTGTTTTTT
CASSTTGGAPGELFF
>-|TRBJ2-5|TRBV11-3|TRBD2
TGTGCCAGCAGCCGAGGACTAGCCCAAGAGACCCAGTACTTC
CASSRGLAQETQYF
>few|TRBJ1-1|TRBV18|-
TGTGCCAGCTCACCAAACAGGGACACTGAAGCTTTCTTT
CASSPNRDTEAFF
>-|TRBJ2-7|TRBV7-6|TRBD2
TGTGCCAGCAGCTTACTCGAGTCGAGCGGGGGGTACGAGCAGTACTTC
CASSLLESSGGYEQYF
>-|TRBJ2-1|TRBV20-1|TRBD2
TGCAGTGCTCCCGGAATAGCGGGAGAGTACAATGAGCGGTTCTTC
CSAPGIAGEYNERFF